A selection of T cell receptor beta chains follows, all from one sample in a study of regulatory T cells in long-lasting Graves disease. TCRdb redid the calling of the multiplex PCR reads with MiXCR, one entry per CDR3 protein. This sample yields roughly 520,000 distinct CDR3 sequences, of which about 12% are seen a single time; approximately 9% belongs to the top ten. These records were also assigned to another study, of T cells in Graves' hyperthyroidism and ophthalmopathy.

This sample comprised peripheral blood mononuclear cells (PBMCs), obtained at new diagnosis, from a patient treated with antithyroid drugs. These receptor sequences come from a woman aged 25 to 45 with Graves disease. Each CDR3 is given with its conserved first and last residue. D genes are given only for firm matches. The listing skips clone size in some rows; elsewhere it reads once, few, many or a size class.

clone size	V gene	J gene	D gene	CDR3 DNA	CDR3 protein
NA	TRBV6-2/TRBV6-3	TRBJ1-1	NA	TGTGCCAGCAGTTACTCTGGGTTCTCGTACACTGAAGCTTTCTTT	CASSYSGFSYTEAFF
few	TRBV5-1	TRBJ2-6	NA	TGCGCCAGCAGCCTAACCATCGGTGGAGGGGCCAACGTCCTGACTTTC	CASSLTIGGGANVLTF
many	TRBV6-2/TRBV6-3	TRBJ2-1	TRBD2	TGTGCCAGCAGGCTAGCGGGAGGGAACTACAATGAGCAGTTCTTC	CASRLAGGNYNEQFF
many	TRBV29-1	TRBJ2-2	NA	TGCAGCGTTGATGCTAGGGGGGGGACCGGGGAGCTGTTTTTT	CSVDARGGTGELFF
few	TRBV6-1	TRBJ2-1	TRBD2	TGTGCCAGCCTTAAAACGACTAGCGGGAGTTCTGGGGGTGAGCAGTTCTTC	CASLKTTSGSSGGEQFF
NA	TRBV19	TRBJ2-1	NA	TGTGCCAGTAGTATGGGGAATTCCTACAATGAGCAGTTCTTC	CASSMGNSYNEQFF
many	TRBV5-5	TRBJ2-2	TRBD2	TGTGCCAGCAGTTCAAGACTAGCGGGTGGCACCGGGGAGCTGTTTTTT	CASSSRLAGGTGELFF
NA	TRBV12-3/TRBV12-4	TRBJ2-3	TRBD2	TGTGCCAGCAGCAATAGCGGGATTGGCGCAGATACGCAGTATTTT	CASSNSGIGADTQYF
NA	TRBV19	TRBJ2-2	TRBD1	TGTGCCAGTGGGACAGGGGGCCCAACGAACACCGGGGAGCTGTTTTTT	CASGTGGPTNTGELFF
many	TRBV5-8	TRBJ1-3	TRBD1	TGTGCCAGCACCGCCCGGACAGGGACAAACACCATATATTTT	CASTARTGTNTIYF
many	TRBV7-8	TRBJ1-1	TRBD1	TGTGCCAGCAGCCTGACGGGACAGGGCTTAAAATTCACTGAAGCTTTCTTT	CASSLTGQGLKFTEAFF
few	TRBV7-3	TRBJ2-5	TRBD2	TGTGCCAGCAGCTTATTGGGGTACGGGGGGGAGACCCAGTACTTC	CASSLLGYGGETQYF
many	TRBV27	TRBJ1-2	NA	TGTGCCAGCAGTTTACGCCCCGCCGGAGGGAGCTATGGCTACACCTTC	CASSLRPAGGSYGYTF
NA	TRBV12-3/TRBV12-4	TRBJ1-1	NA	TGTGCCAGCAGCCTAGGGGTAAAAACTGAAGCTTTCTTT	CASSLGVKTEAFF
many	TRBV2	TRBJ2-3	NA	TGTGCCAGCAGGAGTGGGGATACGCAGTATTTT	CASRSGDTQYF
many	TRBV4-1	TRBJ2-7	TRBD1	TGCGCCAGCAGCCAAATTTCAGGGGGCCGATTCAGCGAGCAGTACTTC	CASSQISGGRFSEQYF